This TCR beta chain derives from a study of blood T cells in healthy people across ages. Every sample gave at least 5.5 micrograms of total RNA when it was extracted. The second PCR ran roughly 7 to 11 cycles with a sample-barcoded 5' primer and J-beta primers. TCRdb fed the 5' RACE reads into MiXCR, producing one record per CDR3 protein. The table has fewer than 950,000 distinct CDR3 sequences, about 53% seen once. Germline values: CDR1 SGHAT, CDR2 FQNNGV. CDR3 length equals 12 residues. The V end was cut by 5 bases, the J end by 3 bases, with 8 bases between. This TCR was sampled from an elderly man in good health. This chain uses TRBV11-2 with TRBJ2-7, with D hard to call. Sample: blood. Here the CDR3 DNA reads TGTGCCAGCAGCCGAACTTACTACGAGCAGTACTTC. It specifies CASSRTYYEQYF.